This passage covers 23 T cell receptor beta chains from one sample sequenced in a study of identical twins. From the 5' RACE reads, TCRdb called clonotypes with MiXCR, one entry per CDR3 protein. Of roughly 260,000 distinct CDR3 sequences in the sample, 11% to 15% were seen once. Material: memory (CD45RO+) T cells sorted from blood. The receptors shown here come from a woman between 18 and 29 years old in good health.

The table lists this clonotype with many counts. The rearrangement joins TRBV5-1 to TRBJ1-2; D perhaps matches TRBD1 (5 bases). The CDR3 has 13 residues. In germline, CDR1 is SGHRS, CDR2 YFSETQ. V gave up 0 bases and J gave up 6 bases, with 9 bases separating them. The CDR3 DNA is TGCGCCAGCAGCTTGGGGACACCGGATGGCTACACCTTC. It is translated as CASSLGTPDGYTF.

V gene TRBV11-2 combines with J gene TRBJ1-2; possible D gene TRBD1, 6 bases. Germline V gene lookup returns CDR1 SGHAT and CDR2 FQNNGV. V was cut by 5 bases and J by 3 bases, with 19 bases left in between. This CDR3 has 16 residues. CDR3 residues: CASSPQNRDDDYGYTF. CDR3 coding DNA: TGTGCCAGCAGCCCACAAAACAGGGATGATGACTATGGCTACACCTTC.

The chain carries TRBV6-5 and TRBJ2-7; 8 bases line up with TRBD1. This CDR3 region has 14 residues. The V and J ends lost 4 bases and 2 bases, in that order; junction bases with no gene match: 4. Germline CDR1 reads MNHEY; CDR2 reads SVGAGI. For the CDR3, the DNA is TGTGCCAGCAGTTTACCAGGGGGCACCTACGAGCAGTACTTC. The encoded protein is CASSLPGGTYEQYF.

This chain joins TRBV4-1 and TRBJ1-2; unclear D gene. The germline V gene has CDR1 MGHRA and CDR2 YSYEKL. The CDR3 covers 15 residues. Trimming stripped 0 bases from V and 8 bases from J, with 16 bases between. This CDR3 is CASSQEPVGGEGYTF. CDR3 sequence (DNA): TGCGCCAGCAGCCAAGAACCCGTGGGAGGAGAGGGCTACACCTTC.

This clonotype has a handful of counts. CDR3 DNA: TGTGCCAGCAGATCGGCGGGCGGGGAGCTGTTTTTT. As protein: CASRSAGGELFF. The rearrangement links TRBV5-5 to TRBJ2-2, with D perhaps matching TRBD2 (5 bases). This CDR3 has 12 residues. Trimming took 5 bases from V and 7 from J, leaving 9 bases between them. Germline values: CDR1 SGHKS, CDR2 YYEKEE (reference sequence).

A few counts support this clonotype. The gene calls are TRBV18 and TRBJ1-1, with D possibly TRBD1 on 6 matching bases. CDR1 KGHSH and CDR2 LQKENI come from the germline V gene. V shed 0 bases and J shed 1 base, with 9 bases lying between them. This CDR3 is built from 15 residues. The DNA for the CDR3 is TGTGCCAGCTCACCACCGAGCAGGGGGAACACTGAAGCTTTCTTT. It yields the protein CASSPPSRGNTEAFF.

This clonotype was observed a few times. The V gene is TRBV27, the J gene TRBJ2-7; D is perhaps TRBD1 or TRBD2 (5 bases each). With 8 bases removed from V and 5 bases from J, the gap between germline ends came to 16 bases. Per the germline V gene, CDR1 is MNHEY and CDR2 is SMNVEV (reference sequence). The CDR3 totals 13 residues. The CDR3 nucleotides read TGTGCCAGCCGGGACGTACAATTCCACGAGCAGTACTTC. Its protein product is CASRDVQFHEQYF.

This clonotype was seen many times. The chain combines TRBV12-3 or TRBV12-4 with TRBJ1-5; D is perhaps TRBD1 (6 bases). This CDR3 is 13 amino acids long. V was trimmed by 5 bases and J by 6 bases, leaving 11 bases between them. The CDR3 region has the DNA TGTGCCAGCAGTATACAGGGTGGTCAGCCCCAGCATTTT. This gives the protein CASSIQGGQPQHF.

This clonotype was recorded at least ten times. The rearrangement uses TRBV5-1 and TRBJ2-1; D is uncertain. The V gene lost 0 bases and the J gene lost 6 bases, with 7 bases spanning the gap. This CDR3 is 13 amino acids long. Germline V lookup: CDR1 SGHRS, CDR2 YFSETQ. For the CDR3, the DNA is TGCGCCAGCAGCTTGGGGGTCCCCAATGAGCAGTTCTTC. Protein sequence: CASSLGVPNEQFF.

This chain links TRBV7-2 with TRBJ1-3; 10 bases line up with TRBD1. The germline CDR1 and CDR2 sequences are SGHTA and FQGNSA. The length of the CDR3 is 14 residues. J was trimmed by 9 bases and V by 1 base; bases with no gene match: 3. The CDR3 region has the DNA TGTGCCAGCAGCTTAGGGACAGGGGGATCCACCATATATTTT. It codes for CASSLGTGGSTIYF. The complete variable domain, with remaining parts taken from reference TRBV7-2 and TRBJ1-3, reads GAGVSQSPSNKVTEKGKDVELRCDPISGHTALYWYRQSLGQGLEFLIYFQGNSAPDKSGLPSDRFSAERTGGSVSTLTIQRTQQEDSAVYLCASSLGTGGSTIYFGEGSWLTVV.

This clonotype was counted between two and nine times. In DNA form, the CDR3 reads TGCGCCAGCAGCCAGGCCGGGACTTTCCGCAATGAGCAGTTCTTC. This encodes CASSQAGTFRNEQFF. V usage is TRBV4-3 and J usage is TRBJ2-1, with D possibly being TRBD2 (6 bases). This CDR3 has 15 residues. Trimming left V 3 bases short and J 6 bases short, with 15 bases between. Germline V lookup: CDR1 LGHNA, CDR2 YSLEER.

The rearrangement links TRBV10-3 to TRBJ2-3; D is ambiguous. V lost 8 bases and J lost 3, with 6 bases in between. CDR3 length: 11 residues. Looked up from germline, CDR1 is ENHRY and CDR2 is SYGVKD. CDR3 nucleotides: TGTGCCATCGCGGAGACAGATACGCAGTATTTT. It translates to CAIAETDTQYF.

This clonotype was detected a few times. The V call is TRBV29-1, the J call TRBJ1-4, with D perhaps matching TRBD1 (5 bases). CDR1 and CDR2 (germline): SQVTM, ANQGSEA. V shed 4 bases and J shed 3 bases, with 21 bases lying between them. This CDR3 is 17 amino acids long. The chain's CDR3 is CSVAGTPNLGPNEKLFF. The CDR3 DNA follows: TGCAGCGTTGCCGGGACGCCGAACCTGGGCCCTAATGAAAAACTGTTTTTT.

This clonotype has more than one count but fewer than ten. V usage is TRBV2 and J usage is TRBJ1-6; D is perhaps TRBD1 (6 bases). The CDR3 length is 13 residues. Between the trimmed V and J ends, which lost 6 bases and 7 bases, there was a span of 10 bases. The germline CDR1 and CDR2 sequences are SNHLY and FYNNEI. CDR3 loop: CASRQGENSPLHF. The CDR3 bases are TGTGCCAGCAGACAGGGCGAAAATTCACCCCTCCACTTT.

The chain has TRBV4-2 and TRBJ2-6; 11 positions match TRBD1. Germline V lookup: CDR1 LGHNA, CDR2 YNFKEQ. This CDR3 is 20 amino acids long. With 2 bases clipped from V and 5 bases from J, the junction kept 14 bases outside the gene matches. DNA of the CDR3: TGTGCCAGCAGCCAACCCTCTGGAGGACAGGGGGCTAGTAGGGCCAACGTCCTGACTTTC. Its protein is CASSQPSGGQGASRANVLTF.

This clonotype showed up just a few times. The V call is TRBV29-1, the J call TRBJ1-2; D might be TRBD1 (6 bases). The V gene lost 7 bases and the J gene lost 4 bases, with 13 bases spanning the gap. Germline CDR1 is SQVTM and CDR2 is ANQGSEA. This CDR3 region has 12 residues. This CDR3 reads CSGWTELYGYTF. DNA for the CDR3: TGCAGCGGGTGGACAGAGCTCTATGGCTACACCTTC.

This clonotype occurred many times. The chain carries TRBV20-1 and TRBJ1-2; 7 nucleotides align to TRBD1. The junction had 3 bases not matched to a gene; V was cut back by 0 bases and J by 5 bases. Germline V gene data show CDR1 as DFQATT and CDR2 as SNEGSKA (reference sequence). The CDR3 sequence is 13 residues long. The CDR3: CSARDPGGYGYTF. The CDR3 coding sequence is TGCAGTGCTAGAGATCCAGGGGGGTATGGCTACACCTTC.

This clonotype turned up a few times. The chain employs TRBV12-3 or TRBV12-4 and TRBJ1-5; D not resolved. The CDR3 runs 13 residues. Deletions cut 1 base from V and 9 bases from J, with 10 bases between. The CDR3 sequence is CASSLGSAGPQHF. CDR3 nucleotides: TGTGCCAGCAGTTTAGGTTCGGCCGGGCCCCAGCATTTT.

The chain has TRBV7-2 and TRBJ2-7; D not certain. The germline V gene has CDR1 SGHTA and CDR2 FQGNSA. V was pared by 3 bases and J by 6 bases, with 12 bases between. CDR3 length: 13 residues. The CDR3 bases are TGTGCCAGCAGCTTCGGCAGGTCGAGCGAGCAGTACTTC. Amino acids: CASSFGRSSEQYF.

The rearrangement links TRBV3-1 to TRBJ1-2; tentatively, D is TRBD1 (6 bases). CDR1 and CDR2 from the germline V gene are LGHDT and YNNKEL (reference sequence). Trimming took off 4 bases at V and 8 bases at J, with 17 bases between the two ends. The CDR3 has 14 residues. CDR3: CASSLRSGEEGYTF. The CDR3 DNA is TGTGCCAGCAGCCTCAGATCAGGGGAGGAGGGCTACACCTTC.

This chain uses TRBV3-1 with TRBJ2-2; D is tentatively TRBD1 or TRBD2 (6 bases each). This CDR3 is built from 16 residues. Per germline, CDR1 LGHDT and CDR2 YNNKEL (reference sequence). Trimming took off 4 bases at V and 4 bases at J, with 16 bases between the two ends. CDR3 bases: TGTGCCAGCAGCCGAAGAGGGGGGTATAGCACCGGGGAGCTGTTTTTT. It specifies CASSRRGGYSTGELFF.

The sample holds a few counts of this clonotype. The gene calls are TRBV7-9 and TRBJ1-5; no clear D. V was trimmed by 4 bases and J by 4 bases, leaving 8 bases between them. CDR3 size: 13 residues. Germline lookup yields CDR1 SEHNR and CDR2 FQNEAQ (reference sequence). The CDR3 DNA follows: TGTGCCAGCAGCTCCCAAGGGAATCAGCCCCAGCATTTT. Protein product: CASSSQGNQPQHF.

The CDR3, as DNA: TGTGCCAGCACACGGGGGGGCCGGAGGGCCCAAGTACATGGCTACACCTTC. This sequence encodes CASTRGGRRAQVHGYTF. The chain carries TRBV25-1 and TRBJ1-2; perhaps TRBD1 as D (6 bases). Germline V gives CDR1 MGHDK, CDR2 SYGVNS. The V end lost 7 bases, the J end lost 6 bases, and 27 bases lay between the germline ends. This CDR3 comprises 17 residues.